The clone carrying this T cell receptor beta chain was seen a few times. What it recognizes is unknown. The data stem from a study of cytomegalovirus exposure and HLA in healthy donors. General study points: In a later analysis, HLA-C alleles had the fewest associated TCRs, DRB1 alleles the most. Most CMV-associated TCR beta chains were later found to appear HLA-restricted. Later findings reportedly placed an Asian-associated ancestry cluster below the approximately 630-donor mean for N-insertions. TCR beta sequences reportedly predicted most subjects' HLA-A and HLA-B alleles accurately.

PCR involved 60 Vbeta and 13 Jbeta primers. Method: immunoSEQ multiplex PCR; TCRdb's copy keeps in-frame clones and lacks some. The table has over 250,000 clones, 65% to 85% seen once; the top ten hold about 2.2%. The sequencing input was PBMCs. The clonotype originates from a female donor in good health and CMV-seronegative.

For the CDR3, the DNA is TGTGCCAGCAGTGACAACAGTAACACTGAAGCTTTCTTT. Its translation: CASSDNSNTEAFF. The chain combines TRBV6-4 with TRBJ1-1; D ambiguous. V was clipped by 2 bases and J by 2 bases, with 6 bases between them. In germline, CDR1 is MRHNA, CDR2 SNTAGT. The CDR3 totals 13 residues.